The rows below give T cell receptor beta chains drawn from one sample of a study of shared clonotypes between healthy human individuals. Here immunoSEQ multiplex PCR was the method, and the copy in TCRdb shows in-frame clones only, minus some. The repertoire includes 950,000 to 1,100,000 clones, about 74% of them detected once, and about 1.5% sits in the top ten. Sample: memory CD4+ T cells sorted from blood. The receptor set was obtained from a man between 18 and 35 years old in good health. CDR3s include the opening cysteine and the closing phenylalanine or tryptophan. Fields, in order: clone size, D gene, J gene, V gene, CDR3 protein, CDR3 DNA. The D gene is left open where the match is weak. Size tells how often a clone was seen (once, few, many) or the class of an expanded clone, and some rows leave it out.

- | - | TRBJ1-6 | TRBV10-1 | CASSESITGSPLHF | TGCGCCAGCAGTGAGTCTATAACGGGTTCACCCCTCCACTTT
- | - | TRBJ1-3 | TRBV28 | CASSGPTGNTIYF | TGTGCCAGCAGCGGACCTACTGGAAACACCATATATTTT
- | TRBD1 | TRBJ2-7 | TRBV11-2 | CASSQDRNSYEQYF | TGTGCCAGCAGCCAGGACAGGAACTCCTACGAGCAGTACTTC
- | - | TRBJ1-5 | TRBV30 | CAWNRGQQNQPQHF | TGTGCCTGGAACCGCGGACAGCAGAATCAGCCCCAGCATTTT
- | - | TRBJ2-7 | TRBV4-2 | CASSQERGPYASEQYF | TGTGCCAGCAGCCAAGAGAGGGGACCCTACGCCTCCGAGCAGTACTTC
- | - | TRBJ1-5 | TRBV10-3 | CAISEIGGAGNQPQHF | TGTGCCATCAGTGAGATAGGAGGGGCAGGGAATCAGCCCCAGCATTTT
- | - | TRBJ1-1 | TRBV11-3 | CASSLGSSNTEAFF | TGTGCCAGCAGCTTAGGAAGCTCTAACACTGAAGCTTTCTTT
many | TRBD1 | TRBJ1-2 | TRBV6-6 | CASSYSGQGEGYTF | TGTGCCAGCAGTTACTCCGGACAGGGCGAAGGCTACACCTTC
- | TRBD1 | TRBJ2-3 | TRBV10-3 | CAISGQGSTDTQYF | TGTGCCATCAGCGGACAGGGGTCCACAGATACGCAGTATTTT
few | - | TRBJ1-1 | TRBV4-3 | CASSQRGGSTEAFF | TGCGCCAGCAGCCAGAGAGGGGGAAGCACTGAAGCTTTCTTT
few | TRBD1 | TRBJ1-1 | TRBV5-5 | CASSLEGQSKNTEAFF | TGTGCCAGCAGCTTAGAGGGACAGTCGAAGAACACTGAAGCTTTCTTT
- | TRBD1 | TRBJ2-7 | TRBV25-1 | CASSILSGTGTYEQYF | TGTGCCAGCAGTATTCTCTCCGGGACAGGGACCTACGAGCAGTACTTC
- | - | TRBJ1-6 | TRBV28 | CASSPASSYNSPLHF | TGTGCCAGCAGTCCGGCGAGCTCCTATAATTCACCCCTCCACTTT
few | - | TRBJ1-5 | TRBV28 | CASGGRSNQPQHF | TGTGCCAGCGGGGGACGGTCAAATCAGCCCCAGCATTTT
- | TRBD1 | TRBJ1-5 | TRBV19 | CASSIDGTGVRQPQHF | TGTGCCAGTAGTATAGATGGGACAGGGGTGAGACAGCCCCAGCATTTT
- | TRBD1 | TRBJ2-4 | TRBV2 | CASSEALLSGGDKNIQYF | TGTGCCAGCAGTGAAGCGCTTTTGTCAGGGGGAGACAAAAACATTCAGTACTTC
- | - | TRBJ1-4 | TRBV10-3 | CAISRTNEKLFF | TGTGCCATCAGTCGCACTAATGAAAAACTGTTTTTT
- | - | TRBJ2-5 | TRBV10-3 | CAISESRLPETQYF | TGTGCCATCAGTGAGTCCCGACTCCCAGAGACCCAGTACTTC
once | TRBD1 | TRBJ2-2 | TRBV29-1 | CSAARDRAGELFF | TGCAGCGCGGCCCGGGACAGGGCCGGGGAGCTGTTTTTT
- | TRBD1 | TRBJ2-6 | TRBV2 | CASSQGAGGANVLTF | TGTGCCAGCAGCCAGGGGGCCGGTGGGGCCAACGTCCTGACTTTC
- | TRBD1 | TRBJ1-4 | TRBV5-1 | CASSLALQGGNEKLFF | TGCGCCAGCAGCTTGGCCTTACAGGGGGGGAATGAAAAACTGTTTTTT
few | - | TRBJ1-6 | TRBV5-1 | CASSLEPGHGMGF | TGCGCCAGCAGCTTGGAACCGGGACACGGGATGGGTTTT
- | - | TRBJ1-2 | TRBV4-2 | CASSQLGAIAGGGYTF | TGTGCCAGCAGCCAACTTGGTGCGATTGCGGGGGGAGGCTACACCTTC